This entry describes one T cell receptor (beta chain). The CDR3 has 16 residues. Per the germline V gene, CDR1 is SGHTA and CDR2 is FQGNSA. V was pared by 4 bases and J by 2 bases, with 14 bases between. Clones were sequenced by immunoSEQ multiplex PCR, and TCRdb holds only the in-frame ones, with some missing. Of approximately 100,000 clones detected, about 89% appear once; the ten largest clones hold 0.97%. These data originate in a study of blood T cell repertoires in COVID-19. Material: peripheral blood. This chain connects TRBV7-2 to TRBJ2-2; D possibly corresponds to TRBD2 (6 bases). The origin of this receptor is a man aged 55 to 70 with acute or convalescent COVID-19. The CDR3 nucleotides are TGTGCCAGCAGCTCTCCTACCGGGACTAACACCGGGGAGCTGTTTTTT. Protein: CASSSPTGTNTGELFF.